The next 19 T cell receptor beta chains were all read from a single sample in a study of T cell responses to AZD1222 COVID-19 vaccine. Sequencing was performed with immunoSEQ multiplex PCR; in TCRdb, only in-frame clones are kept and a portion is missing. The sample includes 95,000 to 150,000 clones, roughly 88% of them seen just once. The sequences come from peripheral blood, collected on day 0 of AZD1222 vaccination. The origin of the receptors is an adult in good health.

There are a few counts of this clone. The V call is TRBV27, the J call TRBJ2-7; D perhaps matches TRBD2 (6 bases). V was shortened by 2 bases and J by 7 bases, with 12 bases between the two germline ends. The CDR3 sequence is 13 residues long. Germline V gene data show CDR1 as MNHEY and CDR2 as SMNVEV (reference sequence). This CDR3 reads CASSLGGMREQYF. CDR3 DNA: TGTGCCAGCAGTTTAGGAGGGATGAGAGAGCAGTACTTC.

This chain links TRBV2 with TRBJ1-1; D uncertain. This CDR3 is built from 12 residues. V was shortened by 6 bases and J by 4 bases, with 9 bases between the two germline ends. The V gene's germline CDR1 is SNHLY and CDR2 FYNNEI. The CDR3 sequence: CASRESGTEAFF. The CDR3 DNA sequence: TGTGCCAGCAGGGAATCTGGCACTGAAGCTTTCTTT. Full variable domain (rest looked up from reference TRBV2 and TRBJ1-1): EPEVTQTPSHQVTQMGQEVILRCVPISNHLYFYWYRQILGQKVEFLVSFYNNEISEKSEIFDDQFSVERPDGSNFTLKIRSTKLEDSAMYFCASRESGTEAFFGQGTRLTVV.

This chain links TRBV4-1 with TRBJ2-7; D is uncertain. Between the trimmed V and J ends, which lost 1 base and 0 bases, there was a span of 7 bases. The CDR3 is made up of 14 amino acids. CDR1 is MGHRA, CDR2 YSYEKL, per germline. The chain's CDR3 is CASSQVPSSYEQYF. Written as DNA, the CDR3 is TGCGCCAGCAGCCAAGTTCCTAGCTCCTACGAGCAGTACTTC.

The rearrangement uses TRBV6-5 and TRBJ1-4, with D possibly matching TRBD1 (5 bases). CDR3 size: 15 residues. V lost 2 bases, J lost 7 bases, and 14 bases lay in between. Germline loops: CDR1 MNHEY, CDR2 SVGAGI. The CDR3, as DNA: TGTGCCAGCAGTTACACCCCGGGACCAGGTGAAAAACTGTTTTTT. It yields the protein CASSYTPGPGEKLFF.

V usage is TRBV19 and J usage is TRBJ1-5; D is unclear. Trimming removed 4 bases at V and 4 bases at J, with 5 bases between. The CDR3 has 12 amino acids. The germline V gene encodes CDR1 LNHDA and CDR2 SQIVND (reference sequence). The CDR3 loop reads CASSKPNQPQHF. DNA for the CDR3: TGTGCCAGTAGTAAGCCTAATCAGCCCCAGCATTTT.

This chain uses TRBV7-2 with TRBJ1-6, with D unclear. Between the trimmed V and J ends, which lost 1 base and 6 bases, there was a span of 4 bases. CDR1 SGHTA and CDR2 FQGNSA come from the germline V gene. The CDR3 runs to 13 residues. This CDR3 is CASSLDGNSPLHF. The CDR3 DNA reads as TGTGCCAGCAGCTTAGACGGTAATTCACCCCTCCACTTT.

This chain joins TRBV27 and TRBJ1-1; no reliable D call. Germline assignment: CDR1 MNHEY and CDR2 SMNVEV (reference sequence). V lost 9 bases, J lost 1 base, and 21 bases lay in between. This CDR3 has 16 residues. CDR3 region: CASALTGNRWNTEAFF. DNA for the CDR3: TGTGCCAGTGCCCTCACGGGCAACCGCTGGAACACTGAAGCTTTCTTT.

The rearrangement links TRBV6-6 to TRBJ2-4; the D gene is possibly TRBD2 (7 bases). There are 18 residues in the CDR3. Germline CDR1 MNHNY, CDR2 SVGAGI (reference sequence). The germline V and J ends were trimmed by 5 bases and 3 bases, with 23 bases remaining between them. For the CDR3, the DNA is TGTGCCAGCAGTCGTTGGGGGGGGCCGGGGATGGTCAAAAACATTCAGTACTTC. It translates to CASSRWGGPGMVKNIQYF.

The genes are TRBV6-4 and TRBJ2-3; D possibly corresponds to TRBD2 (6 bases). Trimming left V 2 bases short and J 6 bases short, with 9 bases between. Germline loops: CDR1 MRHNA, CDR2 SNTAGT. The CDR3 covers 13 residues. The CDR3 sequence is CASSDRGTDTQYF. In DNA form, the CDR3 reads TGTGCCAGCAGTGACCGGGGGACGGATACGCAGTATTTT.

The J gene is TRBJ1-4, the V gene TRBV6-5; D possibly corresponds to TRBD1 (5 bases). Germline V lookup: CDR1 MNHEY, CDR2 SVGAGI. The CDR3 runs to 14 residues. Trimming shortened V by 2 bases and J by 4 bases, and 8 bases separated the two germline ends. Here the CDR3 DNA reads TGTGCCAGCAGTTACGGGGGTTTTAATGAAAAACTGTTTTTT. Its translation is CASSYGGFNEKLFF.

The CDR3 nucleotides read TGTGCCAGCAGCCAAGAAGCGGGGAGTTATGGTGAGCAGTTCTTC. It codes for CASSQEAGSYGEQFF. The rearrangement links TRBV3-1 (or the pseudogene TRBV3-2) to TRBJ2-1, with 7 bases lining up with TRBD2. Losses at the gene ends were 0 bases for V and 9 bases for J; bases not matched to a gene: 8. Germline-derived CDR1 and CDR2 are LGHDT and YNNKEL (reference sequence). The CDR3 has 15 residues.

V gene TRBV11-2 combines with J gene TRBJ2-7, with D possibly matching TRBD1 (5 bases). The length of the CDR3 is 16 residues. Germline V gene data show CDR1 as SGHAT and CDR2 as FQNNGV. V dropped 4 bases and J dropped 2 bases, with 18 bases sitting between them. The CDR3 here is CASSSLWEGATYEQYF. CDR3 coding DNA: TGTGCCAGCAGCTCCCTTTGGGAAGGGGCTACCTACGAGCAGTACTTC.

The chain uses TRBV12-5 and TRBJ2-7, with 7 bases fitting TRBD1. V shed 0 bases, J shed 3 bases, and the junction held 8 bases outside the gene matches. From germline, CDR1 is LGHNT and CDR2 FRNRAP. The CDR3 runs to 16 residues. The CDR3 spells CASGLVIRGRHYEQYF. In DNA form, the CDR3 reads TGTGCTAGTGGTTTGGTAATTAGGGGGCGTCACTACGAGCAGTACTTC.

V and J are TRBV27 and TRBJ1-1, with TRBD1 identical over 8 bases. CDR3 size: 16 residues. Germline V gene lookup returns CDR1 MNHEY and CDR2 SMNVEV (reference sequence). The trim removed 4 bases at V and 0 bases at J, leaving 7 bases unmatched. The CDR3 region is CASSSFHRGMNTEAFF. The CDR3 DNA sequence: TGTGCCAGCAGTTCGTTCCACAGGGGGATGAACACTGAAGCTTTCTTT.

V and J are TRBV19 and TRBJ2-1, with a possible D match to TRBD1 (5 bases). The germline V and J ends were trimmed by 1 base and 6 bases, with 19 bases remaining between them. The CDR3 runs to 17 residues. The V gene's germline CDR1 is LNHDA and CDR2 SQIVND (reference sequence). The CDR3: CASSIGGQGVGFNEQFF. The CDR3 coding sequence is TGTGCCAGTAGTATAGGTGGTCAGGGCGTAGGTTTCAATGAGCAGTTCTTC.

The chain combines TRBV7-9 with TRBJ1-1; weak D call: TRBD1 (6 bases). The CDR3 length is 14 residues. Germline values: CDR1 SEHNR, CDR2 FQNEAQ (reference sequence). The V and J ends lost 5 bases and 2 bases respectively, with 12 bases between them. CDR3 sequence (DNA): TGTGCCAGCAGCCGCCGTGGGGGCAACACTGAAGCTTTCTTT. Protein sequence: CASSRRGGNTEAFF. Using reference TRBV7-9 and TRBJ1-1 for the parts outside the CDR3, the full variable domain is DTGVSQNPRHKITKRGQNVTFRCDPISEHNRLYWYRQTLGQGPEFLTYFQNEAQLEKSRLLSDRFSAERPKGSFSTLEIQRTEQGDSAMYLCASSRRGGNTEAFFGQGTRLTVV.

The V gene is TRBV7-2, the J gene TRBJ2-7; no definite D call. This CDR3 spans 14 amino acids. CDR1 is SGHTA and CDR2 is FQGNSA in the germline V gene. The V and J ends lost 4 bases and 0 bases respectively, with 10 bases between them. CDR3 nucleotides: TGTGCCAGCAGCTCAAGATGGGGCTCCTACGAGCAGTACTTC. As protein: CASSSRWGSYEQYF.

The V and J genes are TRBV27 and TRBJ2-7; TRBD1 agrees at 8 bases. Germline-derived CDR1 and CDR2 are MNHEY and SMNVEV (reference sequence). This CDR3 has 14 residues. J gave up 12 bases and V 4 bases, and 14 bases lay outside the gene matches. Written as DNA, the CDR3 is TGTGCCAGCAGTTGGACAGGGCGTGCTATGGTAAGGTACTTC. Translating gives CASSWTGRAMVRYF.

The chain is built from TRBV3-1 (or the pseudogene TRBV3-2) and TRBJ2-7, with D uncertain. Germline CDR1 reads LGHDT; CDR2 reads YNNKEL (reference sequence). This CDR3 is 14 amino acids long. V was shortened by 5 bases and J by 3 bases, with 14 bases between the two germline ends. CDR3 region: CASSSRTVHYEQYF. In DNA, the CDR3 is TGTGCCAGCAGCTCAAGAACAGTTCACTACGAGCAGTACTTC.